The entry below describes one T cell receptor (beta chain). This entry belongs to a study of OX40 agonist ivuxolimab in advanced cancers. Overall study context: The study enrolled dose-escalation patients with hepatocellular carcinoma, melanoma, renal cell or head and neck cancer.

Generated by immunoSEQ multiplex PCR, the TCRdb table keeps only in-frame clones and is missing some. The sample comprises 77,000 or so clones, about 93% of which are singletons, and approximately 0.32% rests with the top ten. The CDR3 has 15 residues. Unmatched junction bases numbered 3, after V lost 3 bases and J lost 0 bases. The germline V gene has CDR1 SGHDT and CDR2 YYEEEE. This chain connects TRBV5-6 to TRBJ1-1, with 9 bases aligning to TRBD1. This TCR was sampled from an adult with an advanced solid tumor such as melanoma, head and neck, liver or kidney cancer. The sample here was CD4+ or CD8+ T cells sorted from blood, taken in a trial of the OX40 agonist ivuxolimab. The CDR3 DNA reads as TGTGCCAGCAGCTGGGGGACAGGGTTGAACACTGAAGCTTTCTTT. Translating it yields CASSWGTGLNTEAFF.